These 2 T cell receptor beta chains came from one sample sequenced in a study of T cell responses to AZD1222 COVID-19 vaccine. Sequencing used immunoSEQ multiplex PCR; TCRdb keeps in-frame clones, though not all of them. The data contain 100,000 to 140,000 clones, nearly 90% of them singletons. Specimen: peripheral blood, collected 28 days after the second AZD1222 dose. The receptor set was obtained from an adult who received the AZD1222 COVID-19 vaccine.

V usage is TRBV3-1 (or the pseudogene TRBV3-2) and J usage is TRBJ1-1, with a possible D match to TRBD1 (5 bases). The CDR3 runs 13 residues. The V end was cut by 7 bases, the J end by 3 bases, with 12 bases between. Germline lookup yields CDR1 LGHDT and CDR2 YNNKEL (reference sequence). This chain's CDR3 is CASTQGTYTEAFF. The CDR3 nucleotides read TGTGCCAGCACCCAGGGCACTTACACTGAAGCTTTCTTT.

The rearrangement joins TRBV30 to TRBJ1-1, with D perhaps matching TRBD1 (6 bases). CDR1 is GTSNPN and CDR2 is SVGIG in the germline V gene (reference sequence). The CDR3 runs 14 residues. V lost 3 bases to trimming and J lost 1 base, with 12 bases between them. The CDR3 DNA is TGTGCCTGGAGGCGTGGGGGGCAGAACACTGAAGCTTTCTTT. It specifies CAWRRGGQNTEAFF. The full variable domain, its missing parts supplied by reference TRBV30 and TRBJ1-1, is SQTIHQWPATLVQPVGSPLSLECTVEGTSNPNLYWYRQAAGRGLQLLFYSVGIGQISSEVPQNLSASRPQDRQFILSSKKLLLSDSGFYLCAWRRGGQNTEAFFGQGTRLTVV.